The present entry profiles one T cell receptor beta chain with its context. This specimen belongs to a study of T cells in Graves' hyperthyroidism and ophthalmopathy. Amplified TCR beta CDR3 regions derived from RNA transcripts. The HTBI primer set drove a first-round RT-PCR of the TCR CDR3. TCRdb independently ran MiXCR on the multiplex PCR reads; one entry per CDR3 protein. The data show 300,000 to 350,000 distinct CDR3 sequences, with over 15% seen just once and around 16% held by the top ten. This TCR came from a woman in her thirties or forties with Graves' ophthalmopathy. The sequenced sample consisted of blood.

Here the CDR3 reads CASRTGAAPYEQYF. CDR3 sequence (DNA): TGTGCCAGCAGAACCGGGGCGGCACCCTACGAGCAGTACTTC. The chain carries TRBV2 and TRBJ2-7; D tentatively fits TRBD1 or TRBD2 (5 bases each). This CDR3 has 14 amino acids. Germline loops: CDR1 SNHLY, CDR2 FYNNEI. V was shortened by 6 bases and J by 2 bases, with 14 bases between the two germline ends.